Each of the 3 T cell receptor beta chains below was sequenced from the same sample in a study of T-cell reconstitution after alpha-beta-depleted transplantation in children. The TCRbeta library incorporated unique molecular identifiers. TCRdb re-analysed the PCR reads in MiXCR, keeping a single row per CDR3 protein. The repertoire includes about 980,000 distinct CDR3 sequences, around 30% of them detected once, and about 28% sits in the top ten. Sequenced material: PBMCs, mostly from graft donor cells, taken 360 days after TCRalphabeta/CD19-depleted stem cell transplant. The source of these receptors is a boy in the first two years of life who had a stem cell transplant for SCID, so the T cells may come from the graft donor.

The chain combines TRBV6-1 with TRBJ2-5; possible D gene TRBD1, 5 bases. The CDR3 is 14 residues long. The germline CDR1 and CDR2 sequences are MNHNS and SASEGT. V was clipped by 7 bases and J by 2 bases, with 14 bases between them. The chain's CDR3 is CASNGRGRQETQYF. CDR3 sequence (DNA): TGTGCCAGCAATGGAAGGGGCCGGCAAGAGACCCAGTACTTC.

This sequence joins TRBV7-9 and TRBJ2-7; D might be TRBD2 (6 bases). The germline V gene encodes CDR1 SEHNR and CDR2 FQNEAQ (reference sequence). The V end lost 5 bases, the J end lost 5 bases, and 13 bases lay between the germline ends. CDR3 length: 13 amino acids. The CDR3 loop is CASSRSGGDEQYF. The CDR3 DNA reads TGTGCCAGCAGCCGGAGTGGCGGGGACGAGCAGTACTTC.

This clonotype was seen only once. V gene TRBV29-1 combines with J gene TRBJ2-3; TRBD2 aligns across 8 bases. Germline CDR1 is SQVTM and CDR2 is ANQGSEA. V trimming: 3 bases; J trimming: 2 bases; junction bases outside the gene matches: 4. CDR3 length: 14 residues. For the CDR3, the DNA is TGCAGCGTTGATCTAGCGGGCCACACAGATACGCAGTATTTT. Its translation: CSVDLAGHTDTQYF.